Presented here are 20 T cell receptor beta chains from one specimen sequenced in a study of cytomegalovirus exposure and HLA in healthy donors. PCR was performed using 60 Vbeta and 13 Jbeta primers. The repertoire was sequenced with immunoSEQ multiplex PCR; TCRdb's copy has only in-frame clones and lacks some. The sample contains under 200,000 clones, 82% of which appear only once. Sequenced sample: PBMCs. These receptors all come from a girl under 18 in good health and CMV-seropositive.

V and J are TRBV28 and TRBJ1-3; 8 bases align to TRBD1. V dropped 7 bases and J dropped 6; count of bases not matched to a gene: 8. Germline V gene data show CDR1 as MDHEN and CDR2 as SYDVKM. CDR3 length equals 14 residues. The DNA for the CDR3 is TGTGCCAGCACCGTCAGGACAGGGCTAAACACCATATATTTT. Translated: CASTVRTGLNTIYF.

The chain is built from TRBV10-3 and TRBJ2-3; 7 nucleotides align to TRBD1. Germline V lookup: CDR1 ENHRY, CDR2 SYGVKD. J gave up 2 bases and V 6 bases, and 5 bases lay outside the gene matches. This CDR3 region has 14 residues. The DNA for the CDR3 is TGTGCCATCAGAGGGGGACAGCACACAGATACGCAGTATTTT. As protein: CAIRGGQHTDTQYF.

The chain combines TRBV29-1 with TRBJ2-7; TRBD1 might be the D (6 bases). The V end was cut by 3 bases, the J end by 4 bases, with 10 bases between. The CDR3 totals 12 residues. Germline CDR1 is SQVTM and CDR2 is ANQGSEA. The CDR3 DNA reads as TGCAGCGTTGAGGGGGCACAATACGAGCAGTACTTC. Translated, it gives CSVEGAQYEQYF.

Concerning this clone itself: A junction end diverges from the germline sequence, so it may reflect a read error. This chain connects TRBV7-9 to TRBJ2-5, with 11 nucleotides matching TRBD1. The CDR3 extends over 15 amino acids. Germline CDR1 reads SEHNR; CDR2 reads FQNEAQ (reference sequence). CDR3 amino acids: CSSIRDRGSGETQYF. CDR3 coding DNA: TGTTCCAGCATCCGGGACAGGGGGTCCGGAGAGACCCAGTACTTC.

The V call is TRBV10-2, the J call TRBJ1-1, with D tentatively TRBD1 (5 bases). Trimming stripped 5 bases from V and 10 bases from J, with 29 bases between. This CDR3 spans 17 amino acids. CDR1 is WSHSY, CDR2 SAAADI, per germline. In DNA, the CDR3 is TGCGCCAGCAGTTTGCCGGGACCCACTTTGGGAGGCTTCGTAGCTTTCTTT. This sequence encodes CASSLPGPTLGGFVAFF.

This clone was seen only once. V gene TRBV5-1 combines with J gene TRBJ2-3, with 8 bases fitting TRBD2. This CDR3 spans 15 amino acids. Germline CDR1 reads SGHRS; CDR2 reads YFSETQ. J lost 2 bases, V lost 3 bases, and 5 bases had no gene match. This chain's CDR3 is CASSSKREYTDTQYF. Here the CDR3 DNA reads TGCGCCAGCAGCTCAAAGCGGGAGTACACAGATACGCAGTATTTT. Using reference TRBV5-1 and TRBJ2-3 for the parts outside the CDR3, the full variable domain is KAGVTQTPRYLIKTRGQQVTLSCSPISGHRSVSWYQQTPGQGLQFLFEYFSETQRNKGNFPGRFSGRQFSNSRSEMNVSTLELGDSALYLCASSSKREYTDTQYFGPGTRLTVL.

The chain combines TRBV30 with TRBJ1-5, with D possibly TRBD1 on 6 matching bases. CDR1 is GTSNPN, CDR2 SVGIG, per germline (reference sequence). The V end lost 1 base, the J end lost 4 bases, and 11 bases lay between the germline ends. The CDR3 loop spans 14 amino acids. The CDR3 is CAWSADSGNQPQHF. Written as DNA, the CDR3 is TGTGCCTGGAGTGCGGACAGTGGGAATCAGCCCCAGCATTTT. The variable domain in full, with the rest retrieved from reference TRBV30 and TRBJ1-5, is SQTIHQWPATLVQPVGSPLSLECTVEGTSNPNLYWYRQAAGRGLQLLFYSVGIGQISSEVPQNLSASRPQDRQFILSSKKLLLSDSGFYLCAWSADSGNQPQHFGDGTRLSIL.

CDR3 loop: CASSDRQGGWPQHF. Written as DNA, the CDR3 is TGTGCCAGCAGCGATAGACAGGGCGGTTGGCCCCAGCATTTT. The genes are TRBV9 and TRBJ1-5; 7 nucleotides agree with TRBD1. The V gene end was trimmed by 3 bases and the J gene end by 9 bases; junction bases not matched to a gene: 9. CDR3 length: 14 residues. CDR1 is SGDLS and CDR2 is YYNGEE in the germline V gene. The full variable domain, with the rest looked up from reference TRBV9 and TRBJ1-5, is DSGVTQTPKHLITATGQRVTLRCSPRSGDLSVYWYQQSLDQGLQFLIQYYNGEERAKGNILERFSAQQFPDLHSELNLSSLELGDSALYFCASSDRQGGWPQHFGDGTRLSIL.

The chain uses TRBV19 and TRBJ2-2; 7 nucleotides align to TRBD2. CDR3 length: 18 amino acids. Germline CDR1 and CDR2: LNHDA and SQIVND (reference sequence). V lost 6 bases to trimming and J lost 1 base; unmatched junction nucleotides: 14. CDR3: CASSKGGWERENTGELFF. For the CDR3, the DNA is TGTGCCAGTAGCAAGGGAGGGTGGGAGAGGGAGAACACCGGGGAGCTGTTTTTT. The complete variable domain, with remaining parts taken from reference TRBV19 and TRBJ2-2, reads DGGITQSPKYLFRKEGQNVTLSCEQNLNHDAMYWYRQDPGQGLRLIYYSQIVNDFQKGDIAEGYSVSREKKESFPLTVTSAQKNPTAFYLCASSKGGWERENTGELFFGEGSRLTVL.

J is TRBJ1-4 and V is TRBV29-1, with D possibly TRBD1 on 5 matching bases. The CDR3 consists of 12 residues. Trimming stripped 7 bases from V and 10 bases from J, with 16 bases between. CDR1 is SQVTM, CDR2 ANQGSEA, per germline. The CDR3 region has the DNA TGCAGCGGGGGGGTGGGAAGTGGAAAACTGTTTTTT. Translated: CSGGVGSGKLFF.

This clone has just a few counts. This CDR3 reads CATSGASYGYTF. The CDR3 region has the DNA TGTGCCACCAGCGGGGCCAGTTATGGCTACACCTTC. The V gene is TRBV15, the J gene TRBJ1-2, with D tentatively TRBD1 (5 bases). Germline CDR1 reads LNHNV; CDR2 reads YYDKDF (reference sequence). The CDR3 spans 12 residues. Trimming stripped 5 bases from V and 5 bases from J, with 9 bases between.

J is TRBJ2-2 and V is TRBV28; no clear D. The V end was cut by 5 bases, the J end by 7 bases, with 11 bases between. Germline assignment: CDR1 MDHEN and CDR2 SYDVKM. The CDR3 covers 13 residues. CDR3 in amino acids: CASSPYQYGELFF. The CDR3 nucleotides read TGTGCCAGCAGTCCCTATCAATACGGGGAGCTGTTTTTT.

The chain uses TRBV30 and TRBJ2-1; 8 nucleotides match TRBD2. CDR1 is GTSNPN, CDR2 SVGIG, per germline (reference sequence). The CDR3 spans 14 residues. Germline trimming cut 4 bases from V and 7 bases from J; bases unmatched to any gene: 9. CDR3 sequence reads: CAWTPGGPWNEQFF. The DNA for the CDR3 is TGTGCCTGGACTCCGGGAGGGCCGTGGAATGAGCAGTTCTTC.

The rearrangement uses TRBV27 and TRBJ1-1; a weak D match, TRBD1 (6 bases). Germline CDR1 is MNHEY and CDR2 is SMNVEV (reference sequence). Trimming cost V 5 bases and J 0 bases, with 13 bases left between them. The CDR3 spans 15 residues. This chain's CDR3 is CASSPGARLNTEAFF. The CDR3 DNA sequence: TGTGCCAGCAGTCCAGGGGCTCGATTGAACACTGAAGCTTTCTTT.

The chain carries TRBV14 and TRBJ2-2; the D gene is possibly TRBD1 (6 bases). Trimming shortened V by 4 bases and J by 5 bases, and 20 bases separated the two germline ends. CDR3 size: 17 residues. Germline V CDR1 and CDR2: SGHDN, FVKESK. DNA of the CDR3: TGTGCCAGCAGCCCCCGAGGGGACACTAGTCGGACCGGGGAGCTGTTTTTT. Protein sequence: CASSPRGDTSRTGELFF.

The chain uses TRBV7-2 and TRBJ2-7; tentative D call: TRBD1 (5 bases). CDR1 is SGHTA, CDR2 FQGNSA, per germline. The CDR3 spans 15 residues. V lost 1 base and J lost 0, with 10 bases in between. The CDR3 spells CASSLGGMSSYEQYF. The CDR3, as DNA: TGTGCCAGCAGCTTAGGGGGCATGAGCTCCTACGAGCAGTACTTC. Drawing the rest from reference TRBV7-2 and TRBJ2-7, the complete variable domain is GAGVSQSPSNKVTEKGKDVELRCDPISGHTALYWYRQSLGQGLEFLIYFQGNSAPDKSGLPSDRFSAERTGGSVSTLTIQRTQQEDSAVYLCASSLGGMSSYEQYFGPGTRLTVT.

The chain uses TRBV28 and TRBJ2-5; TRBD2 aligns across 8 bases. CDR1 MDHEN and CDR2 SYDVKM come from the germline V gene. This CDR3 is built from 13 residues. V gave up 6 bases and J gave up 5 bases; unmatched junction bases: 5. The CDR3 spells CASRAGGVETQYF. CDR3 bases: TGTGCCAGCAGGGCGGGGGGCGTGGAGACCCAGTACTTC.

This chain uses TRBV7-8 with TRBJ2-5, with D maybe TRBD1 (5 bases). Trimming removed 4 bases from V and 4 bases from J, with 19 bases in between. The length of the CDR3 is 16 residues. Germline CDR1 and CDR2: SGHVS and FQNEAQ. The CDR3 sequence is CASSSPLRGGRETQYF. The DNA of the CDR3 is TGTGCCAGCAGCTCGCCTCTTAGGGGCGGACGAGAGACCCAGTACTTC.

The chain links TRBV11-2 to TRBJ2-7, with D possibly matching TRBD1 (5 bases). V was cut by 2 bases and J by 7 bases, with 18 bases left in between. Germline loops: CDR1 SGHAT, CDR2 FQNNGV. The CDR3 loop spans 15 amino acids. The CDR3 DNA reads as TGTGCCAGCAGCTTAAGGGGCAGCCAGTCACGGGAGCAGTACTTC. Translating gives CASSLRGSQSREQYF.

A single count supports this clone. The rearrangement joins TRBV7-9 to TRBJ1-4, with D tentatively TRBD1 (6 bases). This CDR3 has 14 residues. Trimming removed 1 base at V and 4 bases at J, with 7 bases between. Germline V gene sequence: CDR1 SEHNR, CDR2 FQNEAQ (reference sequence). The CDR3 coding sequence is TGTGCCAGCAGCTTAGGACAGGTTAATGAAAAACTGTTTTTT. The encoded protein is CASSLGQVNEKLFF. Supplemented by reference TRBV7-9 and TRBJ1-4, the full variable domain reads DTGVSQNPRHKITKRGQNVTFRCDPISEHNRLYWYRQTLGQGPEFLTYFQNEAQLEKSRLLSDRFSAERPKGSFSTLEIQRTEQGDSAMYLCASSLGQVNEKLFFGSGTQLSVL.